This is a list of T cell receptor beta chains from one sample in a study of a mutant IDH1 vaccine in newly diagnosed glioma. Assay used: immunoSEQ multiplex PCR; TCRdb lists only in-frame clones, some missing. Altogether roughly 120,000 clones are present, around three quarters being singletons, with the ten largest covering under 7%. What these receptors recognize is not known. This specimen was PBMCs, taken from a glioma patient whose treatment included an IDH1 peptide vaccine. The receptors stem from a man aged 40-49 years with glioma. Each CDR3 is given with its conserved first and last residue. A D gene is named only where the DNA matches it firmly. The size of a clone is reported for some rows only, either as once, few or many, or as a class for expanded clones.

15 NA TRBJ2-3 TRBV9 NA TGTGCCAGCAGCCCACCGGGGAGTAGCACAGATACGCAGTATTTT CASSPPGSSTDTQYF
15 TRBD2 TRBJ2-1 TRBV27 NA TGTGCCAGCAAATGGGGAGCGGGGGGAGACAATGAGCAGTTCTTC CASKWGAGGDNEQFF
18 NA TRBJ1-4 TRBV21-1 NA TGTGCCAGCAGCCCCAGGGGGGGGGCCGAGGGGAGAAATGAAAAACTGTTTTTT CASSPRGGAEGRNEKLFF
15 NA TRBJ1-2 TRBV6-1 NA TGTGCCAGCAGGCCCGCCCCGGCAAGTAACTATGGCTACACCTTC CASRPAPASNYGYTF
13 NA TRBJ2-1 TRBV19 many TGTGCCAGTAAGCCGGACTGGAACAATGAGCAGTTCTTC CASKPDWNNEQFF
15 NA TRBJ2-2 TRBV7-3 NA TGTGCCAGCAGCTTAACGGGAGGCGTCACCGGGGAGCTGTTTTTT CASSLTGGVTGELFF
16 TRBD1 TRBJ2-5 TRBV6-1 NA TGTGCCAGCAGTGAAGGACAGGGTGCCTCCCAAGAGACCCAGTACTTC CASSEGQGASQETQYF
12 NA TRBJ2-5 TRBV2 once TGTGCCAGCAGCGGGGACGAAAAGACCCAGTACTTC CASSGDEKTQYF
14 NA TRBJ1-4 TRBV2 NA TGTGCCAGCAGTGAACTGAGACAGAGGACGGAACTGTTTTTT CASSELRQRTELFF
14 NA TRBJ2-1 TRBV7-6 NA TGTGCCAGCAGCTTAGAGGTGGGGCTCAATGAGCAGTTCTTC CASSLEVGLNEQFF
13 NA TRBJ1-2 TRBV30 once TGTGCCTGGAGTGCTTCTGTGGGCACTGGCTACACCTTC CAWSASVGTGYTF
16 TRBD1 TRBJ2-1 TRBV7-9 NA TGTGCCAGCAGCCTAACCGGGACAGGGGGCGTGAATGAGCAGTTCTTC CASSLTGTGGVNEQFF
15 TRBD2 TRBJ2-2 TRBV5-4 NA TGTGCCAGCAGCTTAAGCGGGGAGGGTACCGGGGAGCTGTTTTTT CASSLSGEGTGELFF
15 NA TRBJ1-1 TRBV5-8 NA TGTGCCAGCAGCTTGGCCCCGCGGGCGGGCGCTGAAGCTTTCTTT CASSLAPRAGAEAFF
15 NA TRBJ2-1 TRBV5-1 NA TGCGCCAGCAGCTTGTTTGGTGAAGCCTACAATGAGCAGTTCTTC CASSLFGEAYNEQFF
16 NA TRBJ2-3 TRBV4-1 NA TGCGCCAGCAGCAAAATTGCCGGAGGGGGGACAGATACGCAGTATTTT CASSKIAGGGTDTQYF
11 NA TRBJ2-5 TRBV7-9 NA TGTGCCAGCAGCAACCAAGAGACCCAGTACTTC CASSNQETQYF
15 NA TRBJ2-7 TRBV6-1 NA TGTGCCAGCAGTGAATCTATGTGGGCCCCCTACGAGCAGTACTTC CASSESMWAPYEQYF
11 NA TRBJ1-1 TRBV6-5 NA TGTGCCAGCAATCGGGGGACTGAAGCTTTCTTT CASNRGTEAFF
18 NA TRBJ2-3 TRBV28 NA TGTGCCAGCAGGAGGGCGGGGGTTTGGGACACGGAAGCAGATACGCAGTATTTT CASRRAGVWDTEADTQYF
15 NA TRBJ2-1 TRBV30 once TGTGCCGGCCCCCGCCGGGACGGCTCCACCCATGAGCAGTTCTTC CAGPRRDGSTHEQFF
15 NA TRBJ2-7 TRBV6-6 once TGTGCCAGCAGTTCGACGGGCCCCGATTCGTACGAGCAGTACTTC CASSSTGPDSYEQYF
15 NA TRBJ2-3 TRBV6-6 few TGTGCCAGCAGTTACCTAGTCGGTAGCACAGATACGCAGTATTTT CASSYLVGSTDTQYF
15 TRBD1 TRBJ2-7 TRBV28 once TGTGCCAGCAGCCCCCTCGGGACAGGTCTCTACCAGCAGTACTTC CASSPLGTGLYQQYF
12 NA TRBJ2-3 TRBV5-4 NA TGTGCCCTTGGGGGGCGGAGGGATACGCAGTATTTT CALGGRRDTQYF
14 NA TRBJ1-4 TRBV6-5 NA TGTGCCAGCAGTTGGCGGGGGGGATATGAAAAACTGTTTTTT CASSWRGGYEKLFF